A selection of T cell receptor beta chains follows, all from one sample in a study of T-cell reconstitution after alpha-beta-depleted transplantation in children. A single record per CDR3 protein comes from TCRdb applying MiXCR to the PCR reads. Of around 960,000 distinct CDR3 sequences listed, roughly 31% were seen once; the top ten hold 28%. The sample consisted of PBMCs, mostly from graft donor cells, taken 360 days after TCRalphabeta/CD19-depleted stem cell transplant. Receptor source: a boy in the first two years of life who had a stem cell transplant for SCID, so the T cells may come from the graft donor. Each CDR3 is given with its conserved first and last residue. The D gene is left open where the match is weak. Clone size is not always given. Where it is, it says once, few, many or a class for expanded clones.

V gene,J gene,clone size,D gene,CDR3 protein,CDR3 DNA
TRBV29-1,TRBJ2-5,-,-,CSVEDQGSNKETQYF,TGCAGCGTTGAAGATCAAGGCTCTAACAAGGAGACCCAGTACTTC
TRBV15,TRBJ2-3,-,TRBD1,CATTFGQGTDTQYF,TGTGCCACCACTTTCGGACAGGGCACAGATACGCAGTATTTT
TRBV2,TRBJ2-3,few,TRBD2,CASSTRGGLAADTQYF,TGTGCCAGCTCGACGCGGGGGGGACTAGCGGCAGATACGCAGTATTTT
TRBV11-2,TRBJ2-3,-,-,CASSSDWADASTDTQYF,TGTGCCAGCAGCTCAGACTGGGCGGATGCTAGCACAGATACGCAGTATTTT
TRBV3-1,TRBJ1-2,-,-,CASSHLVGNYGYTF,TGTGCCAGCAGCCACCTCGTGGGTAACTATGGCTACACCTTC
TRBV7-8,TRBJ2-7,few,-,CASSAIYGAILPYYEQYF,TGTGCCAGCAGCGCGATTTACGGCGCAATTTTACCCTACTACGAGCAGTACTTC
TRBV27,TRBJ2-7,few,TRBD1,CASNTAKGGGQGPYEQYF,TGTGCCAGCAATACAGCAAAAGGGGGGGGACAGGGGCCCTACGAGCAGTACTTC
TRBV15,TRBJ2-1,-,-,CATSRMGAEQFF,TGTGCCACCAGCAGAATGGGGGCCGAGCAGTTCTTC
TRBV12-3/TRBV12-4,TRBJ2-5,-,-,CASSPHTGFQETQYF,TGTGCCAGCAGTCCCCATACCGGGTTCCAAGAGACCCAGTACTTC
TRBV5-5,TRBJ1-5,few,-,CASSDRGKFNQPQHF,TGTGCCAGCAGCGACCGGGGCAAATTTAATCAGCCCCAGCATTTT
TRBV3-1,TRBJ1-5,-,-,CASSFHREGQPQHF,TGTGCCAGCAGCTTCCACAGGGAGGGTCAGCCCCAGCATTTT
TRBV12-3/TRBV12-4,TRBJ2-1,-,-,CASSSLSGTLIQREQFF,TGTGCCAGCAGTTCCCTATCCGGGACCTTAATTCAAAGGGAGCAGTTCTTC
TRBV5-1,TRBJ2-2,-,-,CASRQGNGELFF,TGCGCCAGCAGACAAGGGAACGGGGAGCTGTTTTTT
TRBV7-2,TRBJ1-4,few,-,CASSLAAEKLFF,TGTGCCAGCAGCTTAGCGGCAGAAAAACTGTTTTTT
TRBV29-1,TRBJ1-1,-,-,CSVRVPSNTEAFF,TGCAGCGTCAGGGTGCCCTCGAACACTGAAGCTTTCTTT
TRBV24-1,TRBJ2-3,few,TRBD2,CATSDPGERGGGLGTDTQYF,TGTGCCACCAGTGATCCCGGGGAGCGGGGAGGAGGACTCGGGACAGATACGCAGTATTTT
TRBV5-5,TRBJ2-7,few,-,CASSLYYRYEQYF,TGTGCCAGCAGCTTGTATTACAGGTACGAGCAGTACTTC
TRBV5-1,TRBJ2-1,few,TRBD1,CASSNTGWQGVNEQFF,TGCGCCAGCAGCAACACAGGCTGGCAGGGGGTGAATGAGCAGTTCTTC
TRBV14,TRBJ2-3,-,-,CASSQELGLRTDTQYF,TGTGCCAGCAGCCAAGAACTAGGACTTCGTACAGATACGCAGTATTTT
TRBV11-2,TRBJ1-4,-,-,CASSLVPPGPVNEKLFF,TGTGCCAGCAGCTTAGTCCCCCCAGGGCCAGTTAATGAAAAACTGTTTTTT
TRBV2,TRBJ2-3,-,TRBD2,CASSESLRDYYVDTQYF,TGTGCCAGCAGTGAATCTCTCCGGGACTACTACGTCGATACGCAGTATTTT
TRBV7-3,TRBJ1-2,-,-,CASSLQAGNYGYTF,TGTGCCAGCAGCTTACAGGCAGGGAACTATGGCTACACCTTC
TRBV29-1,TRBJ1-1,-,-,CSVLGALNTEAFF,TGCAGCGTTTTGGGGGCTCTGAACACTGAAGCTTTCTTT
TRBV7-3,TRBJ2-2,many,TRBD2,CASSPTSGGHTGELFF,TGTGCCAGCAGCCCTACTAGCGGGGGGCACACCGGGGAGCTGTTTTTT
TRBV11-2,TRBJ2-1,-,-,CASSFTDSYNEQFF,TGTGCCAGCAGCTTCACCGACTCCTACAATGAGCAGTTCTTC
TRBV25-1,TRBJ2-7,-,-,CASSPKGGQKSYEQYF,TGTGCCAGCAGCCCGAAGGGGGGACAGAAGTCCTACGAGCAGTACTTC
TRBV12-3/TRBV12-4,TRBJ2-1,few,-,CASSFPGTHIDEQFF,TGTGCCAGCAGTTTTCCCGGGACCCACATCGATGAGCAGTTCTTC
TRBV7-6,TRBJ2-3,once,TRBD1,CASSLPGQGYTDTQYF,TGTGCCAGCAGCTTACCGGGACAGGGTTACACAGATACGCAGTATTTT
TRBV15,TRBJ1-5,-,-,CATSRVPGNNQPQHF,TGTGCCACCAGCAGAGTGCCAGGTAACAATCAGCCCCAGCATTTT
TRBV29-1,TRBJ2-1,-,-,CSVGEQGYPEDEQFF,TGCAGCGTTGGGGAACAGGGTTATCCGGAAGATGAGCAGTTCTTC
TRBV12-3/TRBV12-4,TRBJ2-1,-,-,CASSFWQNYNEQFF,TGTGCCAGCAGTTTCTGGCAGAACTACAATGAGCAGTTCTTC
TRBV11-2,TRBJ2-2,-,-,CASSLWSRTGELFF,TGTGCCAGCAGCTTATGGAGTAGAACCGGGGAGCTGTTTTTT
TRBV12-3/TRBV12-4,TRBJ1-1,few,-,CASQGERPTEAFF,TGTGCCAGCCAAGGGGAGCGGCCGACTGAAGCTTTCTTT
TRBV12-3/TRBV12-4,TRBJ2-7,-,-,CASSLRIQGKGRSYEQYF,TGTGCCAGCAGTCTCCGAATCCAGGGAAAAGGGAGATCCTACGAGCAGTACTTC
TRBV10-3,TRBJ2-5,few,TRBD1,CAISGDSQETQYF,TGTGCCATCAGCGGGGACAGCCAAGAGACCCAGTACTTC
TRBV12-3/TRBV12-4,TRBJ2-1,few,TRBD2,CASSLSRLAESSYNEQFF,TGTGCCAGCAGTTTAAGTCGGCTAGCGGAGAGCTCCTACAATGAGCAGTTCTTC
TRBV29-1,TRBJ2-1,-,TRBD1,CSVEYQGVAYNEQFF,TGCAGCGTTGAATATCAGGGGGTGGCCTACAATGAGCAGTTCTTC
TRBV3-1,TRBJ2-1,-,-,CASSHLANNEQFF,TGTGCCAGCAGCCATCTAGCGAACAATGAGCAGTTCTTC
TRBV28,TRBJ2-2,-,-,CASSPPTGLFGELFF,TGTGCCAGCAGTCCTCCGACAGGACTATTCGGGGAGCTGTTTTTT
TRBV4-2,TRBJ1-1,-,-,CASSPDRWNTEAFF,TGTGCCAGCAGCCCCGACAGGTGGAACACTGAAGCTTTCTTT
TRBV12-3/TRBV12-4,TRBJ2-1,-,-,CASRTSFYFNEQFF,TGTGCCAGCAGGACTAGTTTCTATTTCAATGAGCAGTTCTTC
TRBV5-1,TRBJ1-1,-,-,CASTHDRLSTEAFF,TGCGCCAGCACCCACGACAGGCTAAGTACTGAAGCTTTCTTT
TRBV28,TRBJ2-7,few,-,CASSLPQWETAHYEQYF,TGTGCCAGCAGTTTACCCCAGTGGGAGACAGCGCACTACGAGCAGTACTTC